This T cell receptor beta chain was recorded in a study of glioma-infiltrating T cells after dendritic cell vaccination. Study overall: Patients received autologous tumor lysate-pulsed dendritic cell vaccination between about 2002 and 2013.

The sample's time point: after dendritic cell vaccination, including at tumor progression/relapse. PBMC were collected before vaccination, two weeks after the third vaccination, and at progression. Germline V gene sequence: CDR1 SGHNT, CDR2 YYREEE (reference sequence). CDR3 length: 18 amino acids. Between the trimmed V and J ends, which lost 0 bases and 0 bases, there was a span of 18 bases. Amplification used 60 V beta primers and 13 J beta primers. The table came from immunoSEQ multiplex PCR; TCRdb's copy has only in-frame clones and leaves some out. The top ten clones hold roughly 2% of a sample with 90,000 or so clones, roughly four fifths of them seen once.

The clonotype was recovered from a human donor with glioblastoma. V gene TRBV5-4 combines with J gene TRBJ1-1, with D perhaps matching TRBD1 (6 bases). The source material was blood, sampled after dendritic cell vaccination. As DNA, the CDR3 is TGTGCCAGCAGCTTGGTTGGGGGGGCCAAGAGCATGAACACTGAAGCTTTCTTT. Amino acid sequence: CASSLVGGAKSMNTEAFF.